This T cell receptor (beta chain) was observed in a study of cytomegalovirus exposure and HLA in healthy donors. The study, taken as a whole, reports: Later analysis showed TCR association rates varying by HLA locus, highest for DRB1 and lowest for HLA-C. Available immune exposure information was restricted to CMV serostatus only.

PCR primers comprised 60 Vbeta and 13 Jbeta primers. Method: immunoSEQ multiplex PCR; TCRdb's copy keeps in-frame clones and lacks some. The sample records tens of thousands of clones, over 75% being singletons. On this clone itself: The antigen is undetermined.

Trimming removed 5 bases from V and 2 bases from J, with 10 bases in between. Germline lookup yields CDR1 KGHSH and CDR2 LQKENI. The CDR3 runs 13 residues. Sequenced: PBMCs. V usage is TRBV18 and J usage is TRBJ2-7, with a weak D call TRBD1 (6 bases). This sequence was found in a man aged 45 to 65 in good health and CMV-seronegative. CDR3 sequence reads: CASSFPGAYEQYF. The CDR3 nucleotides read TGTGCCAGCTCATTTCCAGGGGCCTACGAGCAGTACTTC.